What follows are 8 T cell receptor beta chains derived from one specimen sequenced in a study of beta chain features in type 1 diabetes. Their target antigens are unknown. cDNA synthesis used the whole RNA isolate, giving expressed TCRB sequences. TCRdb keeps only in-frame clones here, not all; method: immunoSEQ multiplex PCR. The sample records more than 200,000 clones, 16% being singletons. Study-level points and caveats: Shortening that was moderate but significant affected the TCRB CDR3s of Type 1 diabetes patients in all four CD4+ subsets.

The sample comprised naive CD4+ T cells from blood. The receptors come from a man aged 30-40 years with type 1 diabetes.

The CDR3 sequence: CSVYPRITNEKLFF. In DNA, the CDR3 is TGCAGCGTTTATCCACGGATAACTAATGAAAAACTGTTTTTT. The V call is TRBV29-1, the J call TRBJ1-4; D is unclear. The CDR3 covers 14 residues. Deletions cut 5 bases from V and 1 base from J, with 11 bases between. Germline values: CDR1 SQVTM, CDR2 ANQGSEA.

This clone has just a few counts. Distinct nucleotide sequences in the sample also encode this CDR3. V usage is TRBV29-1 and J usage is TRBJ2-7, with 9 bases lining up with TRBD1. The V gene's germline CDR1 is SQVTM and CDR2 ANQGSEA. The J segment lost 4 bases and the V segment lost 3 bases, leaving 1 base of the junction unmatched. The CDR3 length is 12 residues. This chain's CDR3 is CSVEGQGYEQYF. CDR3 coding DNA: TGCAGCGTTGAGGGACAGGGATACGAGCAGTACTTC.

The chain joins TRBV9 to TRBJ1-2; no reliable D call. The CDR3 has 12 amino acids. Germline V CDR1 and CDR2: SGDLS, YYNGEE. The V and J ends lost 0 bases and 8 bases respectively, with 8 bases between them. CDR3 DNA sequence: TGTGCCAGCAGCGTAGGACAATCGGGCTACACCTTC. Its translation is CASSVGQSGYTF.

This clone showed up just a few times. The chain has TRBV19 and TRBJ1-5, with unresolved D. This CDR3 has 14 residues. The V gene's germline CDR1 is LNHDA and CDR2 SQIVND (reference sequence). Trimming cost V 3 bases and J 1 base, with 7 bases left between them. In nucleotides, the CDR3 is TGTGCCAGTAGTATTAGCCGGAGCAATCAGCCCCAGCATTTT. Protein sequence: CASSISRSNQPQHF.

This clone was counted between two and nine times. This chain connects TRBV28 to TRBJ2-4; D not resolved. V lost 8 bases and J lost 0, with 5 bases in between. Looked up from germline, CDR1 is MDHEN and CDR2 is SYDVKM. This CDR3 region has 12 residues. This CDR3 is CASGVAKNIQYF. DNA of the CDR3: TGTGCCAGCGGAGTAGCCAAAAACATTCAGTACTTC.

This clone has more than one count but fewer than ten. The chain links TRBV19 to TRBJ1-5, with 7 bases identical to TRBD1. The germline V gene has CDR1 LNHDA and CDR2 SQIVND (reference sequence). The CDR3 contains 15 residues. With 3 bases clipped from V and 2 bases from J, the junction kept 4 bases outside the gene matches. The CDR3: CASSIRQGGNQPQHF. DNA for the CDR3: TGTGCCAGTAGTATCCGACAGGGAGGCAATCAGCCCCAGCATTTT.

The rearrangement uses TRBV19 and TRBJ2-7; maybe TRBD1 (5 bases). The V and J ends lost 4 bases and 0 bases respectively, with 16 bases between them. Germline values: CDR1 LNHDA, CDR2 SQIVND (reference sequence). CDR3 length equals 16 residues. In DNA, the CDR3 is TGTGCCAGTAGTAAATCCGGGCAGGGATTCTCCTACGAGCAGTACTTC. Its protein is CASSKSGQGFSYEQYF.

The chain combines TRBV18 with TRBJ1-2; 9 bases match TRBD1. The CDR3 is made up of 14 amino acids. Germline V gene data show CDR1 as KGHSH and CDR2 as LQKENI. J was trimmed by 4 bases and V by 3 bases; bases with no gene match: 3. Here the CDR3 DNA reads TGTGCCAGCTCACCGGGACAGGGAATCTATGGCTACACCTTC. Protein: CASSPGQGIYGYTF.